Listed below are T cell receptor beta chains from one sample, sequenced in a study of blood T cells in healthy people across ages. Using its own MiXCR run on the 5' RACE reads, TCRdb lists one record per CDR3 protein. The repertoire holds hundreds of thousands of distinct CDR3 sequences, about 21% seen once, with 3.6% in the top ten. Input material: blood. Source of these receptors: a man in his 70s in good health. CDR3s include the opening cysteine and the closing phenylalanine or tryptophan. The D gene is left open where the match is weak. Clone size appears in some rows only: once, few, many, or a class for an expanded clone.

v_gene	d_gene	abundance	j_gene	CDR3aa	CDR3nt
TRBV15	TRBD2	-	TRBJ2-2	CATSDSGRFNTGELFF	TGTGCCACCAGCGATAGCGGGAGGTTTAACACCGGGGAGCTGTTTTTT
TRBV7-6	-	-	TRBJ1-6	CASSRRWESPLHF	TGTGCCAGCAGCCGTAGGTGGGAGTCACCCCTCCACTTT
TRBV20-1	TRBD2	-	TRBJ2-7	CSARSSGRHKEQYF	TGCAGTGCTAGATCAAGCGGGAGGCATAAAGAGCAGTACTTC
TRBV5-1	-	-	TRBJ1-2	CASSLDGTNYGYTF	TGCGCCAGCAGCTTGGACGGCACAAACTATGGCTACACCTTC
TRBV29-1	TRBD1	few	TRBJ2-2	CSVEWTGARCDAGELFF	TGCAGCGTTGAATGGACAGGGGCCAGGTGTGACGCCGGGGAGCTGTTTTTT
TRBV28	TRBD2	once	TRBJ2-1	CASRFYDVGGRLADNEQFF	TGTGCCAGCAGATTTTATGATGTGGGGGGGAGACTAGCTGACAATGAGCAGTTCTTC
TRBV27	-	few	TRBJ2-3	CASSLQVGTDTQYF	TGTGCCAGCAGTTTGCAAGTCGGCACAGATACGCAGTATTTT
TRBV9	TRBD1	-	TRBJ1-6	CASSAGQGLNSPLHF	TGTGCCAGCAGCGCGGGACAGGGTCTGAATTCACCCCTCCACTTT
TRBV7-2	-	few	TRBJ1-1	CASSLGPGTNTEAFF	TGTGCCAGCAGCTTAGGCCCAGGAACGAACACTGAAGCTTTCTTT
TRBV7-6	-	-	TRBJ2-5	CASSLGVPDNQETQYF	TGTGCCAGCAGCTTAGGGGTACCGGACAACCAGGAGACCCAGTACTTC
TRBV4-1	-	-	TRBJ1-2	CASSQEPGANYGYTF	TGCGCCAGCAGCCAAGAGCCAGGGGCTAACTATGGCTACACCTTC
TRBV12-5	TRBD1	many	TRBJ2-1	CASGLAGTDYNEQFF	TGTGCTAGTGGTTTGGCCGGGACAGACTACAATGAGCAGTTCTTC
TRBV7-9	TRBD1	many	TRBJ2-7	CASSFGTGVREQYF	TGTGCCAGCAGCTTCGGGACAGGGGTTCGCGAGCAGTACTTC
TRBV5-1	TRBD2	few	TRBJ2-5	CASSLAGGPSQETQYF	TGCGCCAGCAGTCTAGCGGGAGGGCCCTCACAGGAGACCCAGTACTTC
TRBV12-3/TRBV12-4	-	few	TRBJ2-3	CASSFDRRGQATQYF	TGTGCCAGCAGTTTCGACAGAAGAGGACAAGCTACGCAGTATTTT
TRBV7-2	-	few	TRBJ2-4	CASSLGDGNIQYF	TGTGCCAGCAGCTTAGGGGACGGAAACATTCAGTACTTC
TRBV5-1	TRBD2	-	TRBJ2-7	CASSLYGTSGYEQYF	TGCGCCAGCAGCTTGTACGGGACTAGCGGCTACGAGCAGTACTTC